Following are 23 T cell receptor beta chains from one sample sequenced in a study of T cell responses to AZD1222 COVID-19 vaccine. Data came from immunoSEQ multiplex PCR; TCRdb stores just in-frame clones and leaves some out. The sample lists some 86,000 clones, about nine tenths seen once, with 6.5% to 8.5% in the top ten. The sequences come from peripheral blood, collected 28 days after the second AZD1222 dose. All receptors come from an adult who received the AZD1222 COVID-19 vaccine.

J is TRBJ2-3 and V is TRBV4-2; D gene unclear. Between the trimmed V and J ends, which lost 1 base and 3 bases, there was a span of 11 bases. Germline V CDR1 and CDR2: LGHNA, YNFKEQ. CDR3 length: 15 amino acids. This chain's CDR3 is CASSQALEKTDTQYF. CDR3 sequence (DNA): TGTGCCAGCAGCCAAGCCCTAGAAAAGACAGATACGCAGTATTTT.

The rearrangement links TRBV24-1 to TRBJ1-5; D unclear. V was clipped by 4 bases and J by 4 bases, with 7 bases between them. The V gene's germline CDR1 is KGHDR and CDR2 SFDVKD. The CDR3 has 13 residues. The CDR3: CATSEGVNQPQHF. The CDR3 DNA reads TGTGCCACCAGTGAGGGCGTAAATCAGCCCCAGCATTTT.

The chain carries TRBV12-5 and TRBJ2-1, with D perhaps matching TRBD1 (5 bases). Per the germline V gene, CDR1 is LGHNT and CDR2 is FRNRAP. V was pared by 4 bases and J by 3 bases, with 10 bases between. The CDR3 spans 14 residues. CDR3 amino acids: CASGWVDSYNEQFF. The CDR3 coding sequence is TGTGCTAGTGGTTGGGTTGACAGCTACAATGAGCAGTTCTTC.

The gene calls are TRBV18 and TRBJ1-2, with D unclear. Germline V lookup: CDR1 KGHSH, CDR2 LQKENI. This CDR3 has 14 amino acids. Trimming took 4 bases from V and 0 from J, leaving 9 bases between them. CDR3 in amino acids: CASSQIQTNYGYTF. Here the CDR3 DNA reads TGTGCCAGCTCACAGATACAGACTAACTATGGCTACACCTTC. The full variable domain, completed using reference TRBV18 and TRBJ1-2, is NAGVMQNPRHLVRRRGQEARLRCSPMKGHSHVYWYRQLPEEGLKFMVYLQKENIIDESGMPKERFSAEFPKEGPSILRIQQVVRGDSAAYFCASSQIQTNYGYTFGSGTRLTVV.

The V and J genes are TRBV7-8 and TRBJ1-1; maybe TRBD1 (5 bases). Germline CDR1 SGHVS, CDR2 FQNEAQ. The CDR3 loop spans 15 amino acids. V lost 0 bases and J lost 6, with 14 bases in between. The CDR3 reads CASSLAQGTMAEAFF. CDR3 nucleotides: TGTGCCAGCAGCTTAGCGCAGGGAACGATGGCTGAAGCTTTCTTT.

The gene calls are TRBV7-6 and TRBJ2-3, with D unresolved. Germline CDR1 reads SGHVS; CDR2 reads FNYEAQ. The CDR3 is 16 amino acids. V gave up 0 bases and J gave up 0 bases, with 10 bases separating them. The CDR3 bases are TGTGCCAGCAGCTTAGCCGTGAGTCCTAGCACAGATACGCAGTATTTT. Protein: CASSLAVSPSTDTQYF.

V and J are TRBV29-1 and TRBJ1-2; D is ambiguous. The CDR3 length is 12 residues. Germline V gives CDR1 SQVTM, CDR2 ANQGSEA. V lost 3 bases and J 6 bases, leaving 11 bases between the germline ends. The DNA of the CDR3 is TGCAGCGTTGATCACGGTAGTAATGGCTACACCTTC. It specifies CSVDHGSNGYTF.

This rearrangement joins TRBV2 to TRBJ2-5, with TRBD1 identical over 8 bases. Looked up from germline, CDR1 is SNHLY and CDR2 is FYNNEI. V dropped 2 bases and J dropped 5; count of bases not matched to a gene: 4. The CDR3 sequence is 14 residues long. Written as DNA, the CDR3 is TGTGCCAGCAGTGAACAGGGGGCAGGGGAGACCCAGTACTTC. Its protein is CASSEQGAGETQYF.

The chain has TRBV7-9 and TRBJ1-1, with D uncertain. Trimming stripped 1 base from V and 0 bases from J, with 18 bases between. Looked up from germline, CDR1 is SEHNR and CDR2 is FQNEAQ (reference sequence). The CDR3 has 18 amino acids. The CDR3 loop reads CASSLGLKRTSMNTEAFF. The CDR3 DNA reads TGTGCCAGCAGCTTAGGACTTAAAAGAACGAGCATGAACACTGAAGCTTTCTTT.

The chain carries TRBV20-1 and TRBJ1-2; D may be TRBD1 (6 bases). This CDR3 is built from 15 residues. Trimming removed 3 bases at V and 0 bases at J, with 14 bases between. Germline CDR1 reads DFQATT; CDR2 reads SNEGSKA (reference sequence). The CDR3 loop reads CSASFRQETNYGYTF. Here the CDR3 DNA reads TGCAGTGCTAGTTTCAGACAGGAGACTAACTATGGCTACACCTTC.

The CDR3 nucleotides are TGTGCCAGCAGCTCCCGGGCCCGGACCTCAGAGACCCAGTACTTC. It is translated as CASSSRARTSETQYF. The chain employs TRBV7-9 and TRBJ2-5; D not resolved. Germline CDR1 and CDR2: SEHNR and FQNEAQ (reference sequence). The V gene lost 4 bases and the J gene lost 4 bases, with 16 bases spanning the gap. The CDR3 is 15 amino acids.

V and J are TRBV5-4 and TRBJ2-2; no reliable D call. Germline V gene lookup returns CDR1 SGHNT and CDR2 YYREEE (reference sequence). Deletions cut 1 base from V and 6 bases from J, with 13 bases between. CDR3 length equals 15 residues. CDR3 bases: TGTGCCAGCAGCTTGAACGCCAGGTCTCCCGGGGAGCTGTTTTTT. Its translation is CASSLNARSPGELFF.

As regards this clone: At one of its ends the junction is not consistent with the germline gene, which may arise from a read error. This chain joins TRBV11-2 and TRBJ1-2; 8 bases fit TRBD1. Germline CDR1 SGHAT, CDR2 FQNNGV. The CDR3 runs to 12 residues. The CDR3 DNA reads TGTGCCAGCAGCTCAAGGACAGGGCCGCAATCCTTC. Amino acids: CASSSRTGPQSF.

This clone appeared a few times. The rearrangement joins TRBV6-4 to TRBJ2-6; 7 bases are shared with TRBD2. Germline values: CDR1 MRHNA, CDR2 SNTAGT. CDR3 length: 15 amino acids. V shed 5 bases and J 0 bases; nucleotides not matched to a gene: 1. This CDR3 is CASSSGNSGANVLTF. CDR3 bases: TGTGCCAGCAGTAGCGGGAACTCTGGGGCCAACGTCCTGACTTTC.

The chain employs TRBV3-1 (or the pseudogene TRBV3-2) and TRBJ2-1; TRBD2 is a possible D gene (6 bases). This CDR3 contains 15 residues. Germline lookup yields CDR1 LGHDT and CDR2 YNNKEL (reference sequence). With 1 base removed from V and 5 bases from J, the gap between germline ends came to 12 bases. The CDR3 sequence: CASSQVFPGDNEQFF. CDR3 DNA: TGTGCCAGCAGCCAAGTCTTTCCGGGAGACAATGAGCAGTTCTTC.

V is TRBV7-9 and J is TRBJ2-5; D gene ambiguous. V lost 4 bases and J 5 bases, leaving 5 bases between the germline ends. Germline lookup yields CDR1 SEHNR and CDR2 FQNEAQ (reference sequence). The CDR3 consists of 11 residues. The CDR3 bases are TGTGCCAGCAGCTGGAAGGAGACCCAGTACTTC. It is translated as CASSWKETQYF.

The CDR3 loop reads CASSFNLGGGRTDTQYF. The CDR3 nucleotides read TGTGCCAGCAGTTTCAATCTAGGGGGGGGGCGTACAGATACGCAGTATTTT. The chain uses TRBV27 and TRBJ2-3, with a weak D call TRBD2 (7 bases). V lost 3 bases, J lost 3 bases, and 19 bases lay in between. CDR3 length: 17 residues. Germline values: CDR1 MNHEY, CDR2 SMNVEV (reference sequence).

The rearrangement uses TRBV14 and TRBJ2-4; TRBD2 matches 8 bases. Germline loops: CDR1 SGHDN, CDR2 FVKESK. CDR3 size: 16 residues. Trimming at V came to 2 bases and at J to 8 bases, leaving 11 bases not matched to a gene. DNA for the CDR3: TGTGCCAGCAGCCAACACACGAGCGGGAGCTTTGACATTCAGTACTTC. Translating gives CASSQHTSGSFDIQYF.

This clone has only one observation. This chain uses TRBV19 with TRBJ1-5, with D possibly TRBD1 on 5 matching bases. Germline V gene sequence: CDR1 LNHDA, CDR2 SQIVND (reference sequence). This CDR3 is built from 17 residues. Deletions cut 0 bases from V and 7 bases from J, with 19 bases between. The CDR3 here is CASSIDHAQAPEQPQHF. As DNA, the CDR3 is TGTGCCAGTAGTATAGATCATGCACAGGCCCCGGAGCAGCCCCAGCATTTT.

The gene calls are TRBV5-4 and TRBJ2-1; D possibly uses TRBD1 or TRBD2 (5 bases each). CDR3 length: 11 amino acids. Germline assignment: CDR1 SGHNT and CDR2 YYREEE (reference sequence). Trimming took 7 bases from V and 15 from J, leaving 17 bases between them. This CDR3 reads CASYGLGVRFF. The CDR3 region has the DNA TGTGCCAGCTATGGACTGGGGGTTCGGTTCTTC.

The gene calls are TRBV6-2 or TRBV6-3 and TRBJ2-1; 9 bases align to TRBD2. The CDR3 is 17 residues long. Germline V gives CDR1 MNHEY, CDR2 SVGEGT. Trimming removed 3 bases from V and 1 base from J; junction bases left unmatched: 7. The CDR3 is CASSYEAGGLSYNEQFF. In DNA form, the CDR3 reads TGTGCCAGCAGTTATGAAGCGGGAGGTTTATCCTACAATGAGCAGTTCTTC.

The V gene is TRBV5-1, the J gene TRBJ2-1; D gene uncertain. Germline V CDR1 and CDR2: SGHRS, YFSETQ. Trimming pared 0 bases from V and 6 bases from J, leaving 16 bases between. This CDR3 has 16 residues. The CDR3 is CASSLVMGDNVNEQFF. CDR3 bases: TGCGCCAGCAGCTTGGTTATGGGCGACAACGTCAATGAGCAGTTCTTC.

The rearrangement uses TRBV12-3 or TRBV12-4 and TRBJ1-1; D is ambiguous. Trimming took 7 bases from V and 1 from J, leaving 10 bases between them. The CDR3 is 13 amino acids. CDR3 bases: TGTGCCAGCACCACCCAAGGGAACACTGAAGCTTTCTTT. Protein product: CASTTQGNTEAFF.